The next 27 T cell receptor beta chains were all read from a single sample in a study of blood T cells in healthy people across ages. A J-beta primer mix and a sample-barcoded 5' primer were used in a second PCR of roughly 7 to 12 cycles. TCRdb reprocessed the 5' RACE reads via MiXCR and lists one record per CDR3 protein. This table has 1.2 million to 1.5 million distinct CDR3 sequences, around 42% appearing once. The material sequenced was blood. The origin of the receptors is a young woman in good health.

A note on this clonotype: The limits of the CDR3 on the DNA are not certain, so only TCRdb's listed CDR3 is given. The chain joins TRBV28 to TRBJ2-3; the table's D call, TRBD1, was not checked against the DNA. Germline V gives CDR1 MDHEN, CDR2 SYDVKM. The CDR3 region is 17 residues in length, termini included. This CDR3 is CASSSSGGPEHADTQYF.

This chain connects TRBV12-3 or TRBV12-4 to TRBJ2-3; TRBD2 aligns across 11 bases. CDR3 size: 16 residues. The J segment lost 0 bases and the V segment lost 6 bases, leaving 5 bases of the junction unmatched. The CDR3 sequence: CASSGSGRESTDTQYF. CDR3 nucleotide sequence: TGTGCCAGCAGCGGTAGCGGGAGGGAAAGCACAGATACGCAGTATTTT.

The CDR3 sequence: CASSQVKPGTTYEQYF. The CDR3 DNA sequence: TGTGCCAGCAGCCAAGTAAAACCCGGGACAACCTACGAGCAGTACTTC. The J gene is TRBJ2-7, the V gene TRBV3-1, with D possibly TRBD1 on 6 matching bases. Germline V gene lookup returns CDR1 LGHDT and CDR2 YNNKEL (reference sequence). This CDR3 has 16 residues. Between the trimmed V and J ends, which lost 1 base and 2 bases, there was a span of 15 bases.

The chain joins TRBV12-3 or TRBV12-4 to TRBJ1-5, with 7 bases aligning to TRBD1. Trimming took 6 bases from V and 2 from J; bases not matched to a gene: 10. The CDR3 covers 16 residues. For the CDR3, the DNA is TGTGCCAGCAGCCTCCGACAGGGTCCGGGCAATCAGCCCCAGCATTTT. It encodes CASSLRQGPGNQPQHF.

V and J are TRBV6-5 and TRBJ2-7; no firm D call. The J call may be incorrect, as the DNA end agrees better with TRBJ2-5. The CDR3 consists of 11 residues. Looked up from germline, CDR1 is MNHEY and CDR2 is SVGAGI. The CDR3 loop reads CASGVEETQYF. CDR3 in DNA: TGTGCCAGTGGGGTGGAGGAGACCCAGTACTTC.

The V and J genes are TRBV28 and TRBJ2-7; 10 bases fit TRBD2. V was clipped by 2 bases and J by 5 bases; unmatched bases: 9. The CDR3 extends over 16 amino acids. Looked up from germline, CDR1 is MDHEN and CDR2 is SYDVKM. CDR3 sequence: CASSLGGSGGPHEQYF. Here the CDR3 DNA reads TGTGCCAGCAGTTTAGGTGGTAGCGGGGGGCCGCACGAGCAGTACTTC.

This clonotype was observed a handful of times. The chain has TRBV5-1 and TRBJ2-1; weak D call: TRBD1 (6 bases). Germline assignment: CDR1 SGHRS and CDR2 YFSETQ. The V end was cut by 7 bases, the J end by 8 bases, with 13 bases between. This CDR3 has 12 residues. The DNA for the CDR3 is TGCGCCAGCGGCACACAGGGTGATGAGCAGTTCTTC. Its protein is CASGTQGDEQFF.

This clonotype was seen a few times. The chain joins TRBV20-1 to TRBJ2-5; a weak D match, TRBD2 (7 bases). Germline V gene lookup returns CDR1 DFQATT and CDR2 SNEGSKA (reference sequence). With 6 bases removed from V and 0 bases from J, the gap between germline ends came to 14 bases. CDR3 length: 14 amino acids. CDR3 nucleotide sequence: TGCAGTGCCCCGGGGGGCGAGTACCAAGAGACCCAGTACTTC. It specifies CSAPGGEYQETQYF.

There are a few counts of this clonotype. The rearrangement joins TRBV20-1 to TRBJ2-7, with TRBD1 matching 7 bases. V gave up 3 bases and J gave up 5 bases; unmatched junction bases: 7. The CDR3 is 13 amino acids. CDR1 DFQATT and CDR2 SNEGSKA come from the germline V gene (reference sequence). DNA of the CDR3: TGCAGTGCTAGTACAGGGGCTTCAGACGAGCAGTACTTC. Amino acid sequence: CSASTGASDEQYF.

The chain couples TRBV24-1 to TRBJ2-5; 8 bases fit TRBD1. This CDR3 is 13 amino acids long. The ends lost 9 bases at V and 3 bases at J; junction bases unmatched: 5. From germline, CDR1 is KGHDR and CDR2 SFDVKD. CDR3 bases: TGTGCCACCGGGGACAGGTGGAAAGAGACCCAGTACTTC. This translates into CATGDRWKETQYF.

This clonotype was counted between two and nine times. The genes are TRBV20-1 and TRBJ2-1; 11 bases align to TRBD2. Trimming cost V 6 bases and J 8 bases; bases outside gene matches: 12. Germline CDR1 and CDR2: DFQATT and SNEGSKA (reference sequence). CDR3 size: 15 residues. The CDR3, as DNA: TGCAGTGCCCCTGTCACTAGCGGGGGATTCTATGAGCAGTTCTTC. As protein: CSAPVTSGGFYEQFF.

This chain joins TRBV13 and TRBJ2-1; tentative D call: TRBD1 (6 bases). The CDR3 is made up of 15 amino acids. The germline V gene encodes CDR1 PRHDT and CDR2 FYEKMQ (reference sequence). The V end was cut by 7 bases, the J end by 1 base, with 14 bases between. The CDR3 DNA follows: TGTGCCAGCACCGGCCTACAGGGTTCCTACAATGAGCAGTTCTTC. Amino acids: CASTGLQGSYNEQFF.

The rearrangement joins TRBV6-5 to TRBJ1-2; unclear D gene. V lost 6 bases, J lost 8 bases, and 13 bases lay in between. CDR3 length equals 12 residues. Germline-derived CDR1 and CDR2 are MNHEY and SVGAGI. The CDR3 bases are TGTGCCAGCAGAAGAGGGAAGGAGGGCTACACCTTC. This codes for CASRRGKEGYTF.

This clonotype appeared a few times. This chain connects TRBV3-1 to TRBJ2-1, with 8 bases aligning to TRBD2. The junction had 8 bases not matched to a gene; V was cut back by 1 base and J by 9 bases. The V gene's germline CDR1 is LGHDT and CDR2 YNNKEL (reference sequence). The CDR3 has 15 residues. The CDR3: CASSQVGLGSGEQFF. Here the CDR3 DNA reads TGTGCCAGCAGCCAAGTGGGACTAGGGTCTGGTGAGCAGTTCTTC.

The chain has TRBV11-2 and TRBJ2-5, with D perhaps TRBD1 (6 bases). Germline values: CDR1 SGHAT, CDR2 FQNNGV. The CDR3 runs 15 residues. The V end was cut by 3 bases, the J end by 5 bases, with 16 bases between. DNA of the CDR3: TGTGCCAGCAGCTTGCCTACTTCTAGGGGGGAGACCCAGTACTTC. Residues: CASSLPTSRGETQYF.

The V call is TRBV29-1, the J call TRBJ2-5, with no clear D. The germline CDR1 and CDR2 sequences are SQVTM and ANQGSEA. V was trimmed by 3 bases and J by 11 bases, leaving 28 bases between them. The length of the CDR3 is 16 residues. CDR3 coding DNA: TGCAGCGTTGATAAGCACACCCGTTCAGGCCCGAATGAGCAGTACTTC. Translated, it gives CSVDKHTRSGPNEQYF.

This clonotype was observed a few times. This chain uses TRBV24-1 with TRBJ2-3, with 12 bases identical to TRBD1. The trim removed 10 bases at V and 4 bases at J, leaving 5 bases unmatched. Looked up from germline, CDR1 is KGHDR and CDR2 is SFDVKD. The CDR3 consists of 14 residues. The CDR3 DNA reads as TGTGCCACTGCGGGACAGGGGGCGTCAGATACGCAGTATTTT. Translating it yields CATAGQGASDTQYF.

This chain links TRBV7-2 with TRBJ2-2; D not resolved. The germline CDR1 and CDR2 sequences are SGHTA and FQGNSA. V was trimmed by 3 bases and J by 1 base, leaving 6 bases between them. This CDR3 spans 14 amino acids. CDR3 in amino acids: CASSLFENTGELFF. The CDR3 nucleotides read TGTGCCAGCAGCTTGTTCGAGAACACCGGGGAGCTGTTTTTT.

This chain joins TRBV14 and TRBJ2-1; TRBD2 is a possible D gene (5 bases). Per the germline V gene, CDR1 is SGHDN and CDR2 is FVKESK. CDR3 length: 14 amino acids. The V end was cut by 4 bases, the J end by 7 bases, with 14 bases between. CDR3 residues: CASSPIQLGNEQFF. The CDR3 DNA reads as TGTGCCAGCAGCCCAATACAACTAGGGAATGAGCAGTTCTTC.

This clonotype was seen only a few times. This chain connects TRBV10-3 to TRBJ2-1, with 7 bases that match TRBD2. In germline, CDR1 is ENHRY, CDR2 SYGVKD. V lost 8 bases, J lost 7 bases, and 14 bases stayed unmatched. The CDR3 runs to 15 residues. Here the CDR3 DNA reads TGTGCCATCGGGGTTGGGAGGGGCGGCTCAAATGAGCAGTTCTTC. Translated, it gives CAIGVGRGGSNEQFF.

This clonotype was found a few times. The gene calls are TRBV12-5 and TRBJ1-1; D is uncertain. CDR1 LGHNT and CDR2 FRNRAP come from the germline V gene. V was shortened by 6 bases and J by 0 bases, with 20 bases between the two germline ends. The CDR3 covers 17 residues. CDR3 in amino acids: CASGPTSRPVMNTEAFF. The CDR3 DNA reads as TGTGCTAGTGGCCCTACCAGTCGCCCCGTAATGAACACTGAAGCTTTCTTT. The full variable domain, its missing parts supplied by reference TRBV12-5 and TRBJ1-1, is DARVTQTPRHKVTEMGQEVTMRCQPILGHNTVFWYRQTMMQGLELLAYFRNRAPLDDSGMPKDRFSAEMPDATLATLKIQPSEPRDSAVYFCASGPTSRPVMNTEAFFGQGTRLTVV.

This chain uses TRBV10-3 with TRBJ1-2; no definite D call. Germline loops: CDR1 ENHRY, CDR2 SYGVKD. The CDR3 loop spans 15 amino acids. V was shortened by 6 bases and J by 11 bases, with 25 bases between the two germline ends. CDR3: CAIRDPSDRGNSYTF. The CDR3 region has the DNA TGTGCCATCAGGGATCCCTCGGATCGGGGAAACTCATACACCTTC.

The CDR3 DNA sequence: TGTGCCAGCAGCGACACTACAGGGAGGTACGAGCAGTACTTC. It yields the protein CASSDTTGRYEQYF. The chain is built from TRBV7-2 and TRBJ2-5; D may match TRBD1 or TRBD2 (6 bases each). The DNA end lines up better with TRBJ2-7; the J call may be wrong. Germline values: CDR1 SGHTA, CDR2 FQGNSA. The CDR3 spans 14 residues.

This clonotype was counted only a few times. This chain links TRBV5-5 with TRBJ1-1, with TRBD1 matching over 8 bases. The germline gives CDR1 SGHKS, CDR2 YYEKEE (reference sequence). This CDR3 has 15 residues. The junction had 7 bases not matched to a gene; V was cut back by 0 bases and J by 6 bases. CDR3 sequence (DNA): TGTGCCAGCAGCTTGGCAGGGGGCAAGATTGCTGAAGCTTTCTTT. This sequence encodes CASSLAGGKIAEAFF.

This clonotype turned up a few times. The genes are TRBV7-9 and TRBJ1-4; D remains ambiguous. The germline V and J ends were trimmed by 4 bases and 8 bases, with 20 bases remaining between them. The CDR3 totals 16 residues. Germline V gives CDR1 SEHNR, CDR2 FQNEAQ (reference sequence). The chain's CDR3 is CASSSLRDLLGEKLFF. CDR3 nucleotides: TGTGCCAGCAGCTCCCTCCGGGATCTCCTGGGGGAAAAACTGTTTTTT.

The genes are TRBV6-4 and TRBJ2-2; D not resolved. The CDR3 loop spans 14 amino acids. V was cut by 3 bases and J by 9 bases, with 14 bases left in between. The germline gives CDR1 MRHNA, CDR2 SNTAGT. The CDR3: CASSEIDSGRELFF. The CDR3 DNA reads as TGTGCCAGCAGTGAGATCGACTCGGGTCGGGAGCTGTTTTTT.

Remarks on this clonotype: This sequence may be a read error, since a much larger clone differs from it by one base. The J gene is TRBJ2-1, the V gene TRBV20-1; 8 nucleotides line up with TRBD2. Trimming removed 5 bases from V and 13 bases from J; junction bases left unmatched: 22. The CDR3 is made up of 16 amino acids. Per the germline V gene, CDR1 is DFQATT and CDR2 is SNEGSKA (reference sequence). The CDR3 reads CSAHPLRGGPKETQFF. CDR3 bases: TGCAGTGCTCATCCCCTTCGGGGGGGACCTAAAGAGACCCAGTTCTTC.